The TCR beta chain under discussion was sequenced for a study of shared clonotypes between healthy human individuals. Study-level results: Naive CD4 clonotypes were shared across a handful of donors at roughly 5%.

The V end was cut by 3 bases, the J end by 14 bases, with 21 bases between. This CDR3 spans 14 amino acids. Germline values: CDR1 SGHTA, CDR2 FQGTGA. This table comes from immunoSEQ multiplex PCR, and its TCRdb copy is limited to in-frame clones, with some not included. Of a few million clones in the sample, 90% to 97% were seen once. On this clone itself: Its specificity is not known.

The sequence was collected from a man aged 18 to 29 in good health. The gene calls are TRBV7-3 and TRBJ2-3, with D unresolved. Specimen: naive CD4+ T cells sorted from blood. The subset here: CD45RA+ positively selected. CDR3 DNA: TGTGCCAGCAGCTTGCCCTATGCTGGCACAGAACGGTATTTT. The encoded protein is CASSLPYAGTERYF.